This note documents a single T cell receptor (beta chain) sequence. The clone's antigen remains unknown. No much larger clonotype is one base removed from it; base qualities were not supplied. Whole blood was collected in K2EDTA tubes by collaborating institutions according to the institutions' own protocols. For TCRbeta analysis, collaborators shipped samples as frozen whole blood, isolated PBMCs, or DNA extracted from either of those sample types. TCRbeta CDR3 regions were amplified from genomic DNA by means of the immunoSEQ Assay, a bias-controlled multiplex PCR. The authors' pipeline ran thus. The number of nucleated cells in each sample was estimated from the amplification of reference gene primers within the assay. Sequence reads were collapsed and filtered to measure the absolute abundance of every unique TCRbeta CDR3 rearrangement. For each sample, productive Simpson clonality was calculated as the square root of Simpson's diversity index across productive rearrangements. Entries here come from immuneACCESS through TCRdb and include only in-frame sequences with V and J called. Some clones fail to appear in such tables; in the studies checked, an unresolved V gene covers under half of the shortfall, and the cause of the remainder is unknown. V, J and clone size were drawn from that table, and D and trimming were deduced from the DNA. Within this sample are about 89,000 clones, with about 83% of them counted one time only. The top ten clones comprise approximately 51% of the sample.

This record comes from a study of blood T cell repertoires in COVID-19 (dated by TCRdb to about 2020). With regard to the full study: The collaborator samples originated in the United States, Italy and Spain and spanned the acute and convalescent phases of COVID-19. HLA class I and class II types, where available, came from metadata supplied by the sample provider rather than from assay-based typing. The samples were drawn from the first 160 participants of the ongoing ImmuneRACE study and from roughly 1,300 subjects provided by 6 global collaborators. A freely available public database, intended as a resource for researchers studying the immune response to SARS-CoV-2, is where the repertoires were released. Deeply sampled blood TCRbeta repertoires from subjects exposed to, actively infected with, or recovered from COVID-19 were included in the dataset. Sample metadata almost always included a de-identified subject ID, COVID-19 status, age in years and sex. The prospective study material was composed of cDNA or gDNA derived from T cells, B-cell-depleted T cells, or PBMCs. What the work shows at the level of the full study, not this receptor alone: How much clinical and demographic metadata was included differed by source and by participant, and the metadata was provided uncurated.

This sequence originates from a human donor in a cohort sampled during active COVID-19. The specimen was peripheral blood.

The DNA is as follows: TGTGCCAGCAGTTTAACTAGCCCCTACGAGCAGTACTTC. It translates to CASSLTSPYEQYF. The chain is assembled from TRBV28 and TRBJ2-7, and TRBD2 may be the D gene, going by 6 matching bases. The CDR3 spans 13 residues, from the cysteine through the phenylalanine. Only the CDR3 DNA is retained, 39 bases long and in frame from the first base. V gives up 2 bases and J gives up 2 bases, and the segment between their germline ends measures 7 bases. The germline V gene supplies CDR1 MDHEN and CDR2 SYDVKM.